The T cell receptor beta chain under discussion was sequenced for a study of tumor and adjacent non-tumor tissue in lung cancer. Whole-study context: The cohort had roughly 12 adenocarcinoma, a couple of squamous cell and 1 small cell patients. Study-wide findings and caveats: Normal lung showed higher cumulative top 100 clone frequency than tumor. Compared with tumor, normal lung showed significantly lower TCR diversity.

The V end lost 4 bases, the J end lost 5 bases, and 15 bases lay between the germline ends. Germline CDR1 and CDR2: GTSNPN and SVGIG (reference sequence). This CDR3 spans 13 amino acids. No cell sorting was done before RNA was extracted from the tissue. The normal lung tissue was taken more than 3 cm from the tumor edge. A modified ARM-PCR protocol with three rounds of nested PCR amplified TCRbeta. Each CDR3 protein gets one entry after TCRdb re-called the multiplex PCR reads with MiXCR. The repertoire holds under 45,000 distinct CDR3 sequences, with less than 65% as singletons. For this clonotype: As yet, its antigen is unknown.

Sequencing was performed on distant non-tumor lung tissue. The TCR sequence derives from a middle-aged man with non-small cell lung cancer. The rearrangement uses TRBV30 and TRBJ2-7; perhaps TRBD2 as D (5 bases). The CDR3, as DNA: TGTGCCTGGACGGCGGGTTTGGATAACGAGCAGTACTTC. It is translated as CAWTAGLDNEQYF. The variable domain in full, with the rest retrieved from reference TRBV30 and TRBJ2-7, is SQTIHQWPATLVQPVGSPLSLECTVEGTSNPNLYWYRQAAGRGLQLLFYSVGIGQISSEVPQNLSASRPQDRQFILSSKKLLLSDSGFYLCAWTAGLDNEQYFGPGTRLTVT.